Each of the 32 T cell receptor beta chains below was sequenced from the same sample in a study of T cell clonotyping in hematopoietic cell transplantation. Time point: recipient sample about 28 days before transplant, after cytoreduction. Sequencing was performed with immunoSEQ multiplex PCR; in TCRdb, only in-frame clones are kept and a portion is missing. The sample holds some 19,000 clones; 70% to 80% are singletons and the top ten take 15% to 20%. This sample comprised peripheral blood mononuclear cells, obtained before stem cell transplant. The receptors come from a man in his fifties or sixties with acute myeloid leukemia. Some clones in this sample may be carry-over from other donors' samples.

V usage is TRBV4-3 and J usage is TRBJ1-2; tentative D call: TRBD1 (5 bases). Germline CDR1 reads LGHNA; CDR2 reads YSLEER. This CDR3 spans 16 amino acids. Trimming took 1 base from V and 5 from J, leaving 17 bases between them. CDR3 bases: TGCGCCAGCAGCCAAGGAGGAGGGACCAACCCTTATGGCTACACCTTC. Translated: CASSQGGGTNPYGYTF.

This clone is a singleton in its sample. The CDR3 DNA reads TGTGCCAGCAGGGTGGGGCAGGTGATCGAAGAGACCCAGTACTTC. Protein sequence: CASRVGQVIEETQYF. This rearrangement joins TRBV9 to TRBJ2-5; TRBD1 is a possible D gene (5 bases). V was pared by 5 bases and J by 3 bases, with 17 bases between. From germline, CDR1 is SGDLS and CDR2 YYNGEE. The CDR3 loop spans 15 amino acids.

This chain uses TRBV19 with TRBJ1-6; D remains ambiguous. The ends were cut back, 3 bases at V and 4 bases at J, with 16 bases in the middle. The CDR3 is 17 residues long. In germline, CDR1 is LNHDA, CDR2 SQIVND (reference sequence). In DNA form, the CDR3 reads TGTGCCAGTAGTATGGCACCATCGACAAAATATAATTCACCCCTCCACTTT. Translation gives CASSMAPSTKYNSPLHF. Full variable domain (missing parts from reference TRBV19 and TRBJ1-6): DGGITQSPKYLFRKEGQNVTLSCEQNLNHDAMYWYRQDPGQGLRLIYYSQIVNDFQKGDIAEGYSVSREKKESFPLTVTSAQKNPTAFYLCASSMAPSTKYNSPLHFGNGTRLTVT.

The J gene is TRBJ2-5, the V gene TRBV27; 9 nucleotides agree with TRBD2. The CDR3 is 16 residues long. Losses at the gene ends were 1 base for V and 2 bases for J; bases not matched to a gene: 5. In germline, CDR1 is MNHEY, CDR2 SMNVEV (reference sequence). This CDR3 reads CASSLFGSGGQETQYF. DNA for the CDR3: TGTGCCAGCAGTTTATTTGGTAGCGGGGGACAAGAGACCCAGTACTTC.

This clone was observed a handful of times. This chain connects TRBV5-1 to TRBJ2-7; D is perhaps TRBD1 (5 bases). The CDR3 consists of 14 residues. The ends were cut back, 5 bases at V and 3 bases at J, with 15 bases in the middle. The germline CDR1 and CDR2 sequences are SGHRS and YFSETQ. CDR3 sequence: CASSSQGDGYEQYF. The CDR3 nucleotides are TGCGCCAGCAGTTCGCAGGGTGATGGCTACGAGCAGTACTTC.

The chain joins TRBV29-1 to TRBJ2-2; perhaps D is TRBD1 or TRBD2 (5 bases each). The CDR3 loop spans 11 amino acids. CDR1 and CDR2 (germline): SQVTM, ANQGSEA. V was clipped by 7 bases and J by 6 bases, with 9 bases between them. In DNA form, the CDR3 reads TGCAGCGCGGGGCCCTCCGGGGAGCTGTTTTTT. This sequence encodes CSAGPSGELFF.

The chain couples TRBV4-1 to TRBJ1-1; 7 nucleotides line up with TRBD1. V lost 1 base and J lost 6; bases outside the gene matches: 2. The CDR3 extends over 13 amino acids. CDR1 is MGHRA, CDR2 YSYEKL, per germline. CDR3 bases: TGCGCCAGCAGCCAAGGAGGGGGCTCTGAAGCTTTCTTT. Translated: CASSQGGGSEAFF.

This clone was observed a handful of times. The rearrangement links TRBV19 to TRBJ2-3; 10 bases agree with TRBD1. This CDR3 is built from 15 residues. Germline V CDR1 and CDR2: LNHDA, SQIVND (reference sequence). The V segment lost 6 bases and the J segment 4 bases; nucleotides outside the gene matches: 7. The CDR3 protein is CASRARTGGADTQYF. The CDR3 DNA follows: TGTGCCAGTAGAGCTAGGACAGGGGGAGCAGATACGCAGTATTTT.

This sequence joins TRBV2 and TRBJ1-1; D call uncertain. The CDR3 totals 16 residues. V lost 7 bases and J 0 bases, leaving 18 bases between the germline ends. The germline CDR1 and CDR2 sequences are SNHLY and FYNNEI. The CDR3 region has the DNA TGTGCCAGCACCCCCCGCCTCCAGACGGTGAACACTGAAGCTTTCTTT. This encodes CASTPRLQTVNTEAFF.

The chain employs TRBV2 and TRBJ1-5; the match to TRBD1 covers 10 bases. Germline assignment: CDR1 SNHLY and CDR2 FYNNEI. This CDR3 spans 18 amino acids. V shed 3 bases and J 3 bases; nucleotides not matched to a gene: 11. CDR3 sequence reads: CASSDPYTGTGDNQPQHF. CDR3 nucleotide sequence: TGTGCCAGCAGTGATCCATACACCGGGACAGGGGACAATCAGCCCCAGCATTTT.

The sample holds a few counts of this clone. The chain links TRBV28 to TRBJ1-5; the D is unclear. This CDR3 has 14 amino acids. Germline V gene sequence: CDR1 MDHEN, CDR2 SYDVKM. V was pared by 3 bases and J by 4 bases, with 10 bases between. The CDR3 region is CASSFYLGNQPQHF. The CDR3 nucleotides are TGTGCCAGCAGTTTTTACCTGGGGAATCAGCCCCAGCATTTT.

This chain connects TRBV7-2 to TRBJ2-3, with D perhaps TRBD1 (5 bases). Germline values: CDR1 SGHTA, CDR2 FQGNSA. The CDR3 contains 17 residues. The ends were cut back, 4 bases at V and 1 base at J, with 18 bases in the middle. The CDR3 sequence is CASSSNSWTLRTDTQYF. The CDR3 DNA reads TGTGCCAGCAGCTCCAACTCCTGGACATTACGCACAGATACGCAGTATTTT.

The V and J genes are TRBV11-3 and TRBJ2-3, with 8 bases identical to TRBD2. Germline V CDR1 and CDR2: SGHNT, YENEEA. With 1 base clipped from V and 0 bases from J, the junction kept 6 bases outside the gene matches. This CDR3 comprises 17 residues. CDR3 loop: CASSLAFIAGSTDTQYF. Written as DNA, the CDR3 is TGTGCCAGCAGCTTAGCTTTTATAGCGGGGAGCACAGATACGCAGTATTTT.

This clone was counted once. V usage is TRBV27 and J usage is TRBJ2-7; D tentatively fits TRBD1 or TRBD2 (5 bases each). V was clipped by 3 bases and J by 0 bases, with 12 bases between them. This CDR3 has 15 residues. Per the germline V gene, CDR1 is MNHEY and CDR2 is SMNVEV (reference sequence). This CDR3 is CASSFSGTLSYEQYF. CDR3 in DNA: TGTGCCAGCAGTTTTAGTGGGACGCTCTCCTACGAGCAGTACTTC.

V is TRBV12-5 and J is TRBJ2-5, with a tentative D call TRBD1 (5 bases). The germline V and J ends were trimmed by 5 bases and 2 bases, with 15 bases remaining between them. Germline values: CDR1 LGHNT, CDR2 FRNRAP. This CDR3 comprises 15 residues. CDR3 loop: CASGGYGQIQETQYF. In DNA, the CDR3 is TGTGCTAGTGGTGGATACGGACAAATACAAGAGACCCAGTACTTC. The complete variable domain, with remaining parts taken from reference TRBV12-5 and TRBJ2-5, reads DARVTQTPRHKVTEMGQEVTMRCQPILGHNTVFWYRQTMMQGLELLAYFRNRAPLDDSGMPKDRFSAEMPDATLATLKIQPSEPRDSAVYFCASGGYGQIQETQYFGPGTRLLVL.

This clone was counted a few times. The chain carries TRBV25-1 and TRBJ1-1, with D possibly TRBD1 on 5 matching bases. This CDR3 has 13 amino acids. Germline lookup yields CDR1 MGHDK and CDR2 SYGVNS. The V and J ends lost 8 bases and 1 base respectively, with 11 bases between them. CDR3 in amino acids: CASGGHQNTEAFF. Here the CDR3 DNA reads TGTGCCAGCGGAGGACACCAGAACACTGAAGCTTTCTTT.

This sequence joins TRBV7-3 and TRBJ2-2; 7 bases match TRBD1. This CDR3 has 15 amino acids. Looked up from germline, CDR1 is SGHTA and CDR2 is FQGTGA. Unmatched junction bases numbered 2, after V lost 1 base and J lost 3 bases. This CDR3 reads CASSLNGQDTGELFF. CDR3 nucleotides: TGTGCCAGCAGCTTAAATGGACAGGACACCGGGGAGCTGTTTTTT.

The chain recombines TRBV6-5 with TRBJ1-1; perhaps TRBD1 as D (5 bases). The V end lost 6 bases, the J end lost 1 base, and 12 bases lay between the germline ends. Germline loops: CDR1 MNHEY, CDR2 SVGAGI. This CDR3 contains 14 residues. CDR3 sequence: CASRTVLRNTEAFF. The CDR3 DNA is TGTGCCAGCAGGACAGTTTTAAGGAACACTGAAGCTTTCTTT.

This chain uses TRBV4-2 with TRBJ1-2, with D tentatively TRBD1 (5 bases). The CDR3 has 13 residues. The V and J ends lost 2 bases and 8 bases respectively, with 12 bases between them. The germline gives CDR1 LGHNA, CDR2 YNFKEQ. Here the CDR3 DNA reads TGTGCCAGCAGCCAAACAGGTAGCCTGGGCTACACCTTC. Its protein product is CASSQTGSLGYTF.

This clone has just a few counts. The chain combines TRBV10-3 with TRBJ2-5; D possibly corresponds to TRBD2 (6 bases). V gave up 7 bases and J gave up 6 bases, with 21 bases separating them. Germline lookup yields CDR1 ENHRY and CDR2 SYGVKD. CDR3 length: 15 amino acids. CDR3 DNA: TGTGCCATCACCCCTAACGGGGGAGGTTTGCAGACCCAGTACTTC. The encoded protein is CAITPNGGGLQTQYF.

This clone was counted a few times. The chain links TRBV18 to TRBJ2-7; 11 bases match TRBD1. The CDR3 contains 14 residues. Trimming took 4 bases from V and 6 from J; bases not matched to a gene: 5. Germline CDR1 reads KGHSH; CDR2 reads LQKENI. The CDR3 DNA follows: TGTGCCAGCTCACGGGGACAGGGGGTGGTCGAGCAGTACTTC. This sequence encodes CASSRGQGVVEQYF.

This sequence joins TRBV14 and TRBJ2-5; D is uncertain. V was shortened by 2 bases and J by 2 bases, with 15 bases between the two germline ends. Germline V gene data show CDR1 as SGHDN and CDR2 as FVKESK. The CDR3 has 16 amino acids. In nucleotides, the CDR3 is TGTGCCAGCAGCCAACCCTCCCCTTTTATTCAAGAGACCCAGTACTTC. Its translation is CASSQPSPFIQETQYF.

V is TRBV29-1 and J is TRBJ1-2; 9 nucleotides line up with TRBD1. Per germline, CDR1 SQVTM and CDR2 ANQGSEA. CDR3 length: 13 amino acids. The V gene end was trimmed by 8 bases and the J gene end by 4 bases; junction bases not matched to a gene: 8. As DNA, the CDR3 is TGCAGCATAATACAGGGGGCGGCCTATGGCTACACCTTC. This gives the protein CSIIQGAAYGYTF.

CDR3 in amino acids: CASSPWGQPSYEQYF. CDR3 nucleotides: TGTGCCAGCAGCCCCTGGGGACAGCCCTCCTACGAGCAGTACTTC. The V call is TRBV9, the J call TRBJ2-7; 7 bases fit TRBD1. CDR1 and CDR2 (germline): SGDLS, YYNGEE. V was pared by 4 bases and J by 0 bases, with 7 bases of the junction left unmatched. The CDR3 runs to 15 residues. Supplemented by reference TRBV9 and TRBJ2-7, the full variable domain reads DSGVTQTPKHLITATGQRVTLRCSPRSGDLSVYWYQQSLDQGLQFLIQYYNGEERAKGNILERFSAQQFPDLHSELNLSSLELGDSALYFCASSPWGQPSYEQYFGPGTRLTVT.

The chain links TRBV4-3 to TRBJ2-7; 7 bases agree with TRBD1. CDR1 is LGHNA and CDR2 is YSLEER in the germline V gene. The CDR3 length is 15 residues. Germline trimming cut 5 bases from V and 0 bases from J; bases unmatched to any gene: 7. The CDR3 protein is CASSRGTARSYEQYF. CDR3 in DNA: TGCGCCAGCAGCAGAGGGACAGCACGCTCCTACGAGCAGTACTTC.

This clone was detected only a few times. The chain has TRBV19 and TRBJ1-5, with a weak D call TRBD1 (5 bases). Deletions cut 3 bases from V and 0 bases from J, with 12 bases between. This CDR3 comprises 16 residues. Looked up from germline, CDR1 is LNHDA and CDR2 is SQIVND (reference sequence). The CDR3: CASSIGEGISNQPQHF. As DNA, the CDR3 is TGTGCCAGTAGTATTGGTGAGGGGATTAGCAATCAGCCCCAGCATTTT.

The rearrangement joins TRBV10-3 to TRBJ1-1, with D uncertain. The CDR3 is 13 amino acids. Deletions cut 6 bases from V and 8 bases from J, with 16 bases between. Germline V gene data show CDR1 as ENHRY and CDR2 as SYGVKD. This CDR3 reads CAISPRVGSEAFF. CDR3 nucleotides: TGTGCCATCAGCCCTAGGGTGGGCTCCGAAGCTTTCTTT.

CDR3 amino acids: CASSPTTHYEQYF. CDR3 nucleotides: TGTGCCAGCAGCCCCACGACACATTACGAGCAGTACTTC. The genes are TRBV9 and TRBJ2-7; D uncertain. CDR1 and CDR2 from the germline V gene are SGDLS and YYNGEE. The CDR3 contains 13 residues. The V end lost 4 bases, the J end lost 4 bases, and 12 bases lay between the germline ends.

V and J are TRBV10-1 and TRBJ2-2; D is possibly TRBD1 (6 bases). V was shortened by 2 bases and J by 1 base, with 14 bases between the two germline ends. The germline CDR1 and CDR2 sequences are WNHNN and SYGVQD (reference sequence). The CDR3 runs 17 residues. For the CDR3, the DNA is TGCGCCAGCAGTGAGGGGGGCCGGACAGAGAACACCGGGGAGCTGTTTTTT. Protein: CASSEGGRTENTGELFF.

The rearrangement uses TRBV5-1 and TRBJ2-3; D is unresolved. V lost 1 base, J lost 4 bases, and 10 bases lay in between. Germline CDR1 reads SGHRS; CDR2 reads YFSETQ. This CDR3 spans 14 amino acids. The CDR3 DNA follows: TGCGCCAGCAGCTTGCTGACGGATTCAGATACGCAGTATTTT. This translates into CASSLLTDSDTQYF.

The J gene is TRBJ1-2, the V gene TRBV5-6; D not resolved. V was clipped by 4 bases and J by 7 bases, with 14 bases between them. CDR3 size: 13 residues. Germline CDR1 reads SGHDT; CDR2 reads YYEEEE. CDR3 nucleotide sequence: TGTGCCAGCAGCGAGGATAGATACCCTGGCTACACCTTC. Translation: CASSEDRYPGYTF. The whole variable domain, filled in from reference TRBV5-6 and TRBJ1-2, reads DAGVTQSPTHLIKTRGQQVTLRCSPKSGHDTVSWYQQALGQGPQFIFQYYEEEERQRGNFPDRFSGHQFPNYSSELNVNALLLGDSALYLCASSEDRYPGYTFGSGTRLTVV.

V is TRBV15 and J is TRBJ1-2; 7 bases align to TRBD1. J lost 1 base, V lost 2 bases, and 4 bases had no gene match. The CDR3 loop spans 15 amino acids. Germline lookup yields CDR1 LNHNV and CDR2 YYDKDF (reference sequence). CDR3 nucleotides: TGTGCCACCAGCAGAACGGGACAGAATAACTATGGCTACACCTTC. This encodes CATSRTGQNNYGYTF.